Listed here are 32 T cell receptor beta chains from one sample, sequenced in a study of T-cell reconstitution after alpha-beta-depleted transplantation in children. Unique molecular identifiers were used to barcode this TCRbeta library. TCRdb re-called the PCR reads through MiXCR, storing one row per CDR3 protein. Of about 610,000 distinct CDR3 sequences listed, more than 9% are singletons. Sequencing was performed on PBMCs from the stem cell graft donor, taken from the stem cell graft. The receptors were sampled from a human donor who donated a stem cell graft to a child with acute myeloid leukemia.

This clonotype occurred a few times. This chain joins TRBV6-2 or TRBV6-3 and TRBJ2-1, with TRBD2 identical over 10 bases. The germline CDR1 and CDR2 sequences are MNHEY and SVGEGT. V gave up 2 bases and J gave up 10 bases; unmatched junction bases: 14. The CDR3 consists of 17 residues. The CDR3 reads CASSYVASGSLYREQFF. DNA of the CDR3: TGTGCCAGCAGTTACGTGGCTAGCGGGAGCCTGTATAGGGAGCAGTTCTTC.

V and J are TRBV15 and TRBJ2-6; D perhaps matches TRBD2 (6 bases). Deletions cut 3 bases from V and 3 bases from J, with 18 bases between. Germline lookup yields CDR1 LNHNV and CDR2 YYDKDF (reference sequence). CDR3 length: 18 amino acids. CDR3 amino acids: CATSSPSMEGGGANVLTF. The CDR3 coding sequence is TGTGCCACCAGCAGCCCGTCGATGGAGGGAGGTGGGGCCAACGTCCTGACTTTC.

This clonotype turned up a few times. The chain links TRBV7-6 to TRBJ1-4; D is undetermined. V gave up 1 base and J gave up 7 bases, with 7 bases separating them. The germline gives CDR1 SGHVS, CDR2 FNYEAQ. This CDR3 region has 13 residues. Here the CDR3 reads CASSLGYIEKLFF. In DNA form, the CDR3 reads TGTGCCAGCAGCTTAGGGTATATTGAAAAACTGTTTTTT.

This clonotype came up a few times. The V gene is TRBV25-1, the J gene TRBJ2-1; possible D gene TRBD2, 6 bases. The CDR3 is 14 amino acids. V was trimmed by 4 bases and J by 8 bases, leaving 15 bases between them. Germline-derived CDR1 and CDR2 are MGHDK and SYGVNS. The CDR3 sequence is CASSGPGSKDEQFF. CDR3 DNA sequence: TGTGCCAGCAGTGGACCCGGGAGTAAGGATGAGCAGTTCTTC.

The genes are TRBV27 and TRBJ2-2, with 10 bases identical to TRBD2. J lost 1 base, V lost 5 bases, and 7 bases had no gene match. CDR1 and CDR2 from the germline V gene are MNHEY and SMNVEV (reference sequence). The CDR3 consists of 17 residues. The CDR3 is CASSPYKREGNTGELFF. Here the CDR3 DNA reads TGTGCCAGCAGTCCCTACAAGCGGGAGGGGAACACCGGGGAGCTGTTTTTT.

This clonotype was seen more than once but under ten times. V and J are TRBV29-1 and TRBJ1-2; D unclear. The V and J ends lost 1 base and 8 bases respectively, with 5 bases between them. Germline CDR1 and CDR2: SQVTM and ANQGSEA. The CDR3 loop spans 10 amino acids. This CDR3 is CSVEVEGYTF. The CDR3 nucleotides are TGCAGCGTTGAAGTGGAGGGCTACACCTTC. Using reference TRBV29-1 and TRBJ1-2 for the parts outside the CDR3, the full variable domain is SAVISQKPSRDICQRGTSLTIQCQVDSQVTMMFWYRQQPGQSLTLIATANQGSEATYESGFVIDKFPISRPNLTFSTLTVSNMSPEDSSIYLCSVEVEGYTFGSGTRLTVV.

This chain links TRBV29-1 with TRBJ1-2, with 7 positions matching TRBD1. V lost 2 bases to trimming and J lost 0 bases; unmatched junction nucleotides: 6. The CDR3 runs 15 residues. Germline loops: CDR1 SQVTM, CDR2 ANQGSEA. CDR3 DNA: TGCAGCGTTGAAAGAAACAGGGGTCCTAACTATGGCTACACCTTC. Amino acids: CSVERNRGPNYGYTF.

This clonotype was seen ten or more times. The chain has TRBV5-1 and TRBJ2-7; D uncertain. CDR1 is SGHRS and CDR2 is YFSETQ in the germline V gene. There are 11 residues in the CDR3. The V and J ends lost 4 bases and 6 bases respectively, with 8 bases between them. The CDR3 DNA reads as TGCGCCAGCAGCATCGGACGCGAGCAGTACTTC. This encodes CASSIGREQYF.

The chain couples TRBV6-5 to TRBJ2-2; 8 nucleotides align to TRBD1. J lost 9 bases, V lost 4 bases, and 13 bases had no gene match. The CDR3 runs 16 residues. Per the germline V gene, CDR1 is MNHEY and CDR2 is SVGAGI. CDR3 DNA: TGTGCCAGCAGTTTAGGACAGGGCCAATCTAAGAGGGAGCTGTTTTTT. It yields the protein CASSLGQGQSKRELFF.

This clonotype was recorded at least ten times. CDR3 sequence (DNA): TGTGCCAGCAGTTTTGTCGGCTACAATGAGCAGTTCTTC. Amino acids: CASSFVGYNEQFF. The V call is TRBV12-3 or TRBV12-4, the J call TRBJ2-1; D is unclear. Trimming left V 3 bases short and J 3 bases short, with 6 bases between. The CDR3 has 13 amino acids.

This clonotype was seen at least ten times. The chain uses TRBV4-2 and TRBJ2-5, with 7 bases fitting TRBD2. The CDR3 covers 13 residues. J was trimmed by 3 bases and V by 4 bases; bases with no gene match: 2. Per germline, CDR1 LGHNA and CDR2 YNFKEQ. CDR3 nucleotide sequence: TGTGCCAGCAGCCCGAGCGGGGAAGAGACCCAGTACTTC. Translated, it gives CASSPSGEETQYF.

This chain uses TRBV20-1 with TRBJ1-1, with TRBD1 matching 7 bases. The CDR3 sequence is 12 residues long. Germline lookup yields CDR1 DFQATT and CDR2 SNEGSKA (reference sequence). With V trimmed by 6 bases and J by 4 bases, 5 bases remained unmatched. CDR3 nucleotides: TGCAGTGCAACTGACAGGGCCACTGAAGCTTTCTTT. This translates into CSATDRATEAFF.

The V gene is TRBV28, the J gene TRBJ1-2; D is possibly TRBD1 (6 bases). V was clipped by 6 bases and J by 3 bases, with 14 bases between them. CDR3 length: 14 residues. Germline V gives CDR1 MDHEN, CDR2 SYDVKM. As DNA, the CDR3 is TGTGCCAGCAGACTCCCCAGGGGCGACTATGGCTACACCTTC. This encodes CASRLPRGDYGYTF.

The CDR3 sequence is CASSLAWEGKLGKYF. The CDR3 nucleotides read TGTGCCAGCAGCTTAGCCTGGGAGGGGAAACTAGGGAAGTATTTT. The J gene is TRBJ2-3, the V gene TRBV7-2; 7 bases line up with TRBD2. CDR1 is SGHTA and CDR2 is FQGNSA in the germline V gene. Trimming removed 0 bases from V and 13 bases from J; junction bases left unmatched: 13. The CDR3 contains 15 residues. Drawing the rest from reference TRBV7-2 and TRBJ2-3, the complete variable domain is GAGVSQSPSNKVTEKGKDVELRCDPISGHTALYWYRQSLGQGLEFLIYFQGNSAPDKSGLPSDRFSAERTGGSVSTLTIQRTQQEDSAVYLCASSLAWEGKLGKYFGPGTRLTVL.

Ten or more counts support this clonotype. This rearrangement joins TRBV6-1 to TRBJ1-5; 9 bases are a match to TRBD1. The CDR3 covers 13 residues. Germline V gives CDR1 MNHNS, CDR2 SASEGT. V lost 5 bases to trimming and J lost 5 bases; unmatched junction nucleotides: 1. The CDR3, as DNA: TGTGCCAGCAGTCGGACAGGGGATCAGCCCCAGCATTTT. Its translation: CASSRTGDQPQHF.

This clonotype was seen a handful of times. The chain couples TRBV4-3 to TRBJ1-6; tentative D call: TRBD1 (6 bases). The CDR3 loop spans 16 amino acids. Deletions cut 0 bases from V and 10 bases from J, with 16 bases between. Germline-derived CDR1 and CDR2 are LGHNA and YSLEER. This CDR3 reads CASSQEVDSVSSPLHF. Here the CDR3 DNA reads TGCGCCAGCAGCCAAGAGGTGGACAGCGTTAGCTCACCCCTCCACTTT.

This clonotype showed up many times. The rearrangement links TRBV20-1 to TRBJ1-1; perhaps TRBD1 as D (6 bases). The CDR3 runs to 10 residues. Germline V lookup: CDR1 DFQATT, CDR2 SNEGSKA (reference sequence). The V end lost 6 bases, the J end lost 7 bases, and 9 bases lay between the germline ends. The CDR3 reads CSAGQFEAFF. As DNA, the CDR3 is TGCAGTGCCGGACAGTTTGAAGCTTTCTTT.

This clonotype was recorded many times. The rearrangement joins TRBV3-1 to TRBJ2-3; 7 bases fit TRBD2. The CDR3 contains 15 residues. V was pared by 4 bases and J by 0 bases, with 4 bases of the junction left unmatched. Per the germline V gene, CDR1 is LGHDT and CDR2 is YNNKEL (reference sequence). The CDR3 reads CASSLTGGSTDTQYF. CDR3 in DNA: TGTGCCAGCAGCCTCACGGGGGGAAGCACAGATACGCAGTATTTT.

This clonotype appeared a few times. V usage is TRBV5-1 and J usage is TRBJ1-5, with 7 bases that match TRBD1. This CDR3 is built from 15 residues. Germline CDR1 SGHRS, CDR2 YFSETQ. Trimming took 1 base from V and 3 from J; bases not matched to a gene: 4. This chain's CDR3 is CASSLSGQINQPQHF. The CDR3 bases are TGCGCCAGCAGCTTGTCGGGACAGATCAATCAGCCCCAGCATTTT.

J is TRBJ2-5 and V is TRBV7-2, with D possibly TRBD2 on 6 matching bases. The ends were cut back, 5 bases at V and 11 bases at J, with 12 bases in the middle. The CDR3 has 11 amino acids. CDR1 is SGHTA and CDR2 is FQGNSA in the germline V gene. In DNA form, the CDR3 reads TGTGCCAGCAGCAAAGTAGCGGAACAGTACTTC. Translated: CASSKVAEQYF.

This clonotype has a handful of counts. This sequence joins TRBV7-2 and TRBJ2-7, with 8 bases fitting TRBD2. Germline CDR1 SGHTA, CDR2 FQGNSA. The CDR3 is 15 residues long. V shed 5 bases and J 6 bases; nucleotides not matched to a gene: 12. CDR3 bases: TGTGCCAGCAGCATCGGGTGGCAGCGGGAGTCCGAGCAGTACTTC. Translating gives CASSIGWQRESEQYF.

The chain couples TRBV20-1 to TRBJ2-1; TRBD2 aligns across 7 bases. V gave up 3 bases and J gave up 3 bases; unmatched junction bases: 5. Germline V gene data show CDR1 as DFQATT and CDR2 as SNEGSKA (reference sequence). The CDR3 is 14 residues long. Here the CDR3 DNA reads TGCAGTGCTAGGGCTAGCGGAGTCTACAATGAGCAGTTCTTC. It codes for CSARASGVYNEQFF.

This clonotype was seen only a few times. The V and J genes are TRBV12-3 or TRBV12-4 and TRBJ2-3, with TRBD1 matching over 7 bases. The V and J ends lost 3 bases and 2 bases, in that order; junction bases with no gene match: 5. The CDR3 totals 15 residues. CDR3 sequence (DNA): TGTGCCAGCAGTTTTAATGACAGGGCCACAGATACGCAGTATTTT. Protein: CASSFNDRATDTQYF.

This clonotype was recorded a few times. V gene TRBV29-1 combines with J gene TRBJ2-7; 8 bases line up with TRBD2. V shed 6 bases, J shed 3 bases, and the junction held 10 bases outside the gene matches. Looked up from germline, CDR1 is SQVTM and CDR2 is ANQGSEA. This CDR3 has 14 residues. CDR3 sequence: CSVRGGQGYYEQYF. Written as DNA, the CDR3 is TGCAGCGTGCGCGGGGGGCAGGGTTACTACGAGCAGTACTTC.

This clonotype was detected ten times or more. This sequence joins TRBV5-6 and TRBJ2-3; 8 bases fit TRBD1. Germline-derived CDR1 and CDR2 are SGHDT and YYEEEE. With 4 bases clipped from V and 7 bases from J, the junction kept 11 bases outside the gene matches. This CDR3 has 15 amino acids. The CDR3 is CASSIRTGLVYTQYF. The DNA of the CDR3 is TGTGCCAGCAGCATCCGGACAGGGCTTGTATATACGCAGTATTTT.

This clonotype was counted ten times or more. The chain couples TRBV9 to TRBJ2-2, with a weak D call TRBD2 (5 bases). The ends were cut back, 0 bases at V and 1 base at J, with 10 bases in the middle. The germline V gene encodes CDR1 SGDLS and CDR2 YYNGEE. This CDR3 has 16 residues. The CDR3 bases are TGTGCCAGCAGCGTAGACCCGGGAATGAACACCGGGGAGCTGTTTTTT. Translation: CASSVDPGMNTGELFF.

This clonotype has just a few counts. The chain combines TRBV27 with TRBJ2-2, with D possibly called TRBD1 or TRBD2 (5 bases each). This CDR3 spans 14 amino acids. Trimming left V 5 bases short and J 6 bases short, with 13 bases between. Per the germline V gene, CDR1 is MNHEY and CDR2 is SMNVEV (reference sequence). The CDR3, as DNA: TGTGCCAGCAGTGGCCGGGACGGAGCCGGGGAGCTGTTTTTT. It yields the protein CASSGRDGAGELFF.

The chain recombines TRBV14 with TRBJ2-7; 8 nucleotides agree with TRBD1. With 6 bases clipped from V and 10 bases from J, the junction kept 8 bases outside the gene matches. The CDR3 is made up of 12 amino acids. Looked up from germline, CDR1 is SGHDN and CDR2 is FVKESK. The CDR3 bases are TGTGCCAGCAGGTTCGGGACAGGTGTACAGTACTTC. Translating it yields CASRFGTGVQYF.

This sequence joins TRBV20-1 and TRBJ2-5; D is unresolved. The ends were cut back, 3 bases at V and 1 base at J, with 9 bases in the middle. CDR3 length equals 13 residues. The V gene's germline CDR1 is DFQATT and CDR2 SNEGSKA (reference sequence). The CDR3 protein is CSARDPSQETQYF. In DNA form, the CDR3 reads TGCAGTGCTAGGGACCCCTCCCAAGAGACCCAGTACTTC.

The chain has TRBV12-3 or TRBV12-4 and TRBJ2-3; weak D call: TRBD1 (6 bases). This CDR3 is 17 amino acids long. Deletions cut 6 bases from V and 1 base from J, with 20 bases between. CDR3 in amino acids: CASRGRTGTLGTDTQYF. The CDR3 DNA follows: TGTGCCAGCAGGGGTCGAACAGGGACGCTTGGCACAGATACGCAGTATTTT.

The chain uses TRBV5-1 and TRBJ2-7; D is ambiguous. Trimming left V 4 bases short and J 3 bases short, with 11 bases between. This CDR3 contains 13 residues. Looked up from germline, CDR1 is SGHRS and CDR2 is YFSETQ. The CDR3 loop reads CASSDSSGYEQYF. In nucleotides, the CDR3 is TGCGCCAGCAGCGATAGCAGTGGCTACGAGCAGTACTTC.

The genes are TRBV14 and TRBJ2-7; D possibly corresponds to TRBD2 (5 bases). This CDR3 spans 13 amino acids. V lost 4 bases and J lost 9, with 16 bases in between. The germline gives CDR1 SGHDN, CDR2 FVKESK. In DNA form, the CDR3 reads TGTGCCAGCAGCCCCAACCCAGCGAGCGGGCAGTACTTC. As protein: CASSPNPASGQYF.